The entry below describes one T cell receptor beta chain. V lost 8 bases, J lost 5 bases, and 4 bases stayed unmatched. CDR1 and CDR2 from the germline V gene are SNHLY and FYNNEI. The length of the CDR3 is 13 residues. The data are from a study of blood T cell repertoires in COVID-19. Study overall: The United States, Italy and Spain provided the acute and convalescent COVID-19 samples. T cells, B-cell-depleted T cells, or PBMCs provided the cDNA or gDNA that served as material.

In the study's own analysis: Reference gene primer amplification yielded estimated nucleated cell counts. Profiled with immunoSEQ multiplex PCR; TCRdb holds only in-frame clones, not every one. V, J and clone size reflect that table, while D and trimming were determined from the DNA. There are more than 250,000 clones in the sample; approximately 87% occur only once, and roughly 4.5% lies in the top ten. J is TRBJ2-1 and V is TRBV2; TRBD2 agrees at 9 bases. The sample consisted of peripheral blood. The receptor was isolated from a man in his 60s who had recovered from COVID-19. CDR3 protein: CASSREGNNEQFF. In DNA form, the CDR3 reads TGTGCCAGCTCGCGGGAGGGAAACAATGAGCAGTTCTTC.